This entry lists 8 T cell receptor beta chains sequenced from one sample in a study of identical twins. TCRdb fed the 5' RACE reads into MiXCR, producing one record per CDR3 protein. The sample has 500,000 to 650,000 distinct CDR3 sequences, about a fifth seen once. This same sample was also taken into another study, of yellow fever vaccine responses in identical twins.

The specimen sequenced was CD4+ T cells sorted from blood. The source of these receptors is a young woman in good health.

This sequence joins TRBV20-1 and TRBJ1-4; 8 nucleotides line up with TRBD1. This CDR3 has 15 amino acids. Germline V gene sequence: CDR1 DFQATT, CDR2 SNEGSKA (reference sequence). V lost 5 bases to trimming and J lost 2 bases; unmatched junction nucleotides: 7. DNA of the CDR3: TGCAGTGCTTTCGACAGGGGACAGACTAATGAAAAACTGTTTTTT. This gives the protein CSAFDRGQTNEKLFF.

The gene calls are TRBV5-1 and TRBJ2-2, with TRBD1 matching over 9 bases. Unmatched junction bases numbered 10, after V lost 0 bases and J lost 4 bases. CDR3 length: 18 amino acids. The germline gives CDR1 SGHRS, CDR2 YFSETQ. The CDR3 bases are TGCGCCAGCAGCTTGGAGGGACAGGGACTTTCCTCCACCGGGGAGCTGTTTTTT. The encoded protein is CASSLEGQGLSSTGELFF.

This clonotype was detected a few times. The chain has TRBV6-1 and TRBJ2-7; 14 nucleotides agree with TRBD2. This CDR3 spans 17 amino acids. CDR1 and CDR2 from the germline V gene are MNHNS and SASEGT. The ends lost 6 bases at V and 4 bases at J; junction bases unmatched: 11. In DNA, the CDR3 is TGTGCCAGCAGCAGGGGGACTAGCGGGAGAGGGGTGTACGAGCAGTACTTC. Translating it yields CASSRGTSGRGVYEQYF.

The chain joins TRBV6-1 to TRBJ2-7, with TRBD2 identical over 7 bases. The CDR3 covers 14 residues. Germline V CDR1 and CDR2: MNHNS, SASEGT. Trimming at V came to 8 bases and at J to 3 bases, leaving 10 bases not matched to a gene. The DNA of the CDR3 is TGTGCCAGCGGGGAAGCGGGACGGAGCTACGAGCAGTACTTC. Its translation: CASGEAGRSYEQYF.

In nucleotides, the CDR3 is TGTGCCATCACAGACAGGGGACTACTCAACACCTATGGCTACACCTTC. Its protein product is CAITDRGLLNTYGYTF. This sequence joins TRBV28 and TRBJ1-2, with TRBD1 matching 8 bases. CDR1 MDHEN and CDR2 SYDVKM come from the germline V gene. This CDR3 spans 16 amino acids. Trimming cost V 10 bases and J 4 bases; bases outside gene matches: 17.

The sample holds one count of this clonotype. The genes are TRBV5-1 and TRBJ2-7, with no clear D. Trimming shortened V by 0 bases and J by 1 base, and 11 bases separated the two germline ends. Germline CDR1 SGHRS, CDR2 YFSETQ. CDR3 length: 15 residues. CDR3 in amino acids: CASSLASDVSYEQYF. The CDR3 DNA reads TGCGCCAGCAGCTTGGCCTCGGACGTATCCTACGAGCAGTACTTC. Variable domain in full (rest from reference TRBV5-1 and TRBJ2-7): KAGVTQTPRYLIKTRGQQVTLSCSPISGHRSVSWYQQTPGQGLQFLFEYFSETQRNKGNFPGRFSGRQFSNSRSEMNVSTLELGDSALYLCASSLASDVSYEQYFGPGTRLTVT.

The genes are TRBV5-4 and TRBJ2-7; D is ambiguous. Germline lookup yields CDR1 SGHNT and CDR2 YYREEE (reference sequence). This CDR3 is 14 amino acids long. V lost 3 bases to trimming and J lost 5 bases, with 15 bases between them. The CDR3 here is CASSSSAQINEQYF. The CDR3 DNA follows: TGTGCCAGCAGCTCGTCTGCCCAAATCAACGAGCAGTACTTC. The full variable domain, with the rest looked up from reference TRBV5-4 and TRBJ2-7, is ETGVTQSPTHLIKTRGQQVTLRCSSQSGHNTVSWYQQALGQGPQFIFQYYREEENGRGNFPPRFSGLQFPNYSSELNVNALELDDSALYLCASSSSAQINEQYFGPGTRLTVT.

This clonotype was seen at least ten times. This chain joins TRBV6-1 and TRBJ2-2; D is ambiguous. Trimming removed 9 bases at V and 1 base at J, with 6 bases between. This CDR3 contains 12 residues. Germline CDR1 MNHNS, CDR2 SASEGT. DNA of the CDR3: TGTGCCAGTAGACAGAACACCGGGGAGCTGTTTTTT. Translated: CASRQNTGELFF.